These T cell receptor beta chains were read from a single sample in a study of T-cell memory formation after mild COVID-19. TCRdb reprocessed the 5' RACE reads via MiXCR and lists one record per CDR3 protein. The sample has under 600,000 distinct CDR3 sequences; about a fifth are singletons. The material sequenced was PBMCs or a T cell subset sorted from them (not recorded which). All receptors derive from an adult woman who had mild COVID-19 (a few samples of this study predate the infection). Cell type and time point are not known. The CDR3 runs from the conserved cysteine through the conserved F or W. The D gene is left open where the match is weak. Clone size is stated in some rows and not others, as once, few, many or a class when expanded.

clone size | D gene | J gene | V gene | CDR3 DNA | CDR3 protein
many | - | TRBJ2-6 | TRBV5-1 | TGCGCCAGCAGCCCACCTCACACCGCCTCTGGGGCCAACGTCCTGACTTTC | CASSPPHTASGANVLTF
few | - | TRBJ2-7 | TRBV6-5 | TGTGCCAGCCCCCGACGGCTTGCGGGACCCTACGAGCAGTACTTC | CASPRRLAGPYEQYF
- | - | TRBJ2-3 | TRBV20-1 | TGCAGTGCAGCCGACCCCCGGGGGGCCGAGGGCACAGATACGCAGTATTTT | CSAADPRGAEGTDTQYF
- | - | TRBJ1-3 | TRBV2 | TGTGCCAGCCAATCCTTTCACACAACTGGAAACACCATATATTTT | CASQSFHTTGNTIYF
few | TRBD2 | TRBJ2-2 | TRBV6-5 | TGTGCCAGCAGGGGACTAGCGGGAGGGGAGAACACCGGGGAGCTGTTTTTT | CASRGLAGGENTGELFF
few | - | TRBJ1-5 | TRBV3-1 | TGTGCCAGCAGCCCCAAGAAACCAGGGTTGGATCAGCCCCAGCATTTT | CASSPKKPGLDQPQHF
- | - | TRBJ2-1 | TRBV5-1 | TGCGCCAGCAGCTTGGCCGCGAGGGACGGGAAGCAGTTCTTC | CASSLAARDGKQFF
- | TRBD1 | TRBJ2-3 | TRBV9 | TGTGCCAGCAGCTCAGACAGGGAACAAGATACGCAGTATTTT | CASSSDREQDTQYF
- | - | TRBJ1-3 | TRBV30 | TGTGCCTGGGACTCAGGGGTCAACACCATATATTTT | CAWDSGVNTIYF
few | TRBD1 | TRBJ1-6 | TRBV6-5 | TGTGCCAGCATCGGAGGGGGCAATTCACCCCTCCACTTT | CASIGGGNSPLHF
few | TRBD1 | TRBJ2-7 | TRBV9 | TGTGCCAGCAGCGTCCTGGACAGGGCCGACGAGCAGTACTTC | CASSVLDRADEQYF
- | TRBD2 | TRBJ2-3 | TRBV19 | TGTGCCAGTAGTATTGGACTCTTAGCGGGAGGCAGCACAGATACGCAGTATTTT | CASSIGLLAGGSTDTQYF
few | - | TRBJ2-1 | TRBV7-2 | TGTGCCAGCACTCGGTCCCAGGAGTATGTTCCCTATAGAAGCTCCTACAATGAGCAGTTCTTC | CASTRSQEYVPYRSSYNEQFF
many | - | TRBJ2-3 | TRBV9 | TGTGCCAGCAGCGTAGGGTGGGCGATCGGTACGCAGTATTTT | CASSVGWAIGTQYF
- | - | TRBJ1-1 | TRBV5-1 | TGCGCCAACAGCTTGTCAGCGAACACTGAAGCTTTCTTT | CANSLSANTEAFF
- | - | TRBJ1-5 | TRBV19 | TGTGCCAGTAGTATAGACATCCGGGGCAGGTGGAATAGCAATCAGCCCCAGCATTTT | CASSIDIRGRWNSNQPQHF
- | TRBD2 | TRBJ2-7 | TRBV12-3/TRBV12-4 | TGTGCCAGCAGTTTATCGGGGGGTGGCTACGAGCAGTACTTC | CASSLSGGGYEQYF
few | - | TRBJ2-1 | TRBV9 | TGTGCCAGCAGCGTAGGGCCAGTAGGGGAGCAGTTCTTC | CASSVGPVGEQFF
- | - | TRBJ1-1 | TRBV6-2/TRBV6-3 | TGTGCCAGCAGTTACGCGGGCCTTACTGGGGCTGAAGCTTTCTTT | CASSYAGLTGAEAFF
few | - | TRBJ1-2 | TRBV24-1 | TGTGCCACCAGTGACCCCGTGGAAGGCTACACCTTC | CATSDPVEGYTF
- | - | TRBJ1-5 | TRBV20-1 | TGCAGTGCTAGGTATCTAGCCAATCAGCCCCAGCATTTT | CSARYLANQPQHF
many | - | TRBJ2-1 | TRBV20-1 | TGCAGTGCTAGTGTACTCCTGGGGTCAGGCGAGCAGTTCTTC | CSASVLLGSGEQFF
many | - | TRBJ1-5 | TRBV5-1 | TGCGCCAGCAGCTTGGGGGCGGGAGGCCAGCCCCAGCATTTT | CASSLGAGGQPQHF
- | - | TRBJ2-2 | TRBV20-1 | TGCAGTGCTAGGGAGTTGGGTTCGACCGGGGAGCTGTTTTTT | CSARELGSTGELFF
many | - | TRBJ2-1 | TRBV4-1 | TGCGCCAGCAGCCAAGTCGGCAAGGGACGGATCTACAATGAGCAGTTCTTC | CASSQVGKGRIYNEQFF
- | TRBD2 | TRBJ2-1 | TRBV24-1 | TGTGCCACCAGTGATGTAGCGAGCGGGAGGACCTACAATGAGCAGTTCTTC | CATSDVASGRTYNEQFF
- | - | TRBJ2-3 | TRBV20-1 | TGCAGTGCTAGACCGGGACTCACAGATACGCAGTATTTT | CSARPGLTDTQYF
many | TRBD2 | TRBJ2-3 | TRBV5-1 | TGCGCCAGCAGCTCCCGCCCTGGCGGGGGGGCCGCGGATACGCAGTATTTT | CASSSRPGGGAADTQYF